The rows below give T cell receptor beta chains drawn from one sample of a study of OX40 agonist ivuxolimab in advanced cancers. Generated by immunoSEQ multiplex PCR, the TCRdb table keeps only in-frame clones and is missing some. The profile covers fewer than 95,000 clones, with 75% to 95% appearing a single time and around 0.44% taken by the ten largest. The source material was CD4+ or CD8+ T cells sorted from blood, sampled in a trial of the OX40 agonist ivuxolimab. All receptors come from an adult with an advanced solid tumor such as melanoma, head and neck, liver or kidney cancer. The CDR3 runs from the conserved cysteine through the conserved F or W. Each record gives: D gene, V gene, clone size, J gene, CDR3 protein, CDR3 DNA. A D gene is named only where the DNA matches it firmly. Not every row has a clone size; where given, it reads once, few, many or a size class.

d_gene: NA
v_gene: TRBV19
abundance: NA
j_gene: TRBJ2-4
CDR3aa: CASSIGIGERSIQYF
CDR3nt: TGTGCCAGTAGTATAGGGATTGGGGAGCGGAGCATTCAGTACTTC

d_gene: NA
v_gene: TRBV19
abundance: NA
j_gene: TRBJ1-2
CDR3aa: CASSIGVEGNYGYTF
CDR3nt: TGTGCCAGTAGTATAGGAGTGGAGGGGAACTATGGCTACACCTTC

d_gene: NA
v_gene: TRBV6-6
abundance: NA
j_gene: TRBJ1-1
CDR3aa: CASSSSLNTEAFF
CDR3nt: TGTGCCAGCAGTTCCTCACTGAACACTGAAGCTTTCTTT

d_gene: NA
v_gene: TRBV12-2
abundance: NA
j_gene: TRBJ2-2
CDR3aa: CASRARLAPSFKGELFF
CDR3nt: TGTGCAAGTCGCGCACGACTAGCCCCGTCCTTCAAAGGGGAGCTGTTTTTT

d_gene: NA
v_gene: TRBV27
abundance: NA
j_gene: TRBJ2-7
CDR3aa: CASSLDGGGGEQYF
CDR3nt: TGTGCCAGCAGTTTAGATGGGGGTGGCGGCGAGCAGTACTTC

d_gene: TRBD1
v_gene: TRBV29-1
abundance: NA
j_gene: TRBJ2-3
CDR3aa: CSVGRRRGTGNTDTQYF
CDR3nt: TGCAGCGTTGGTCGGAGAAGAGGGACAGGGAACACAGATACGCAGTATTTT

d_gene: NA
v_gene: TRBV7-2
abundance: once
j_gene: TRBJ2-5
CDR3aa: CASSPALGTQYF
CDR3nt: TGTGCCAGCAGCCCCGCCCTGGGGACCCAGTACTTC

d_gene: NA
v_gene: TRBV28
abundance: few
j_gene: TRBJ1-2
CDR3aa: CASMSGLYGYTF
CDR3nt: TGTGCCAGCATGTCAGGTCTCTATGGCTACACCTTC

d_gene: NA
v_gene: TRBV5-1
abundance: NA
j_gene: TRBJ1-5
CDR3aa: CASSTLGGSNQPQHF
CDR3nt: TGCGCCAGCAGCACTTTAGGGGGGAGCAATCAGCCCCAGCATTTT

d_gene: NA
v_gene: TRBV27
abundance: NA
j_gene: TRBJ2-7
CDR3aa: CASSLRVPGAGGEQYF
CDR3nt: TGTGCCAGCAGTTTAAGGGTTCCAGGGGCGGGTGGCGAGCAGTACTTC

d_gene: TRBD2
v_gene: TRBV5-6
abundance: NA
j_gene: TRBJ2-1
CDR3aa: CASSLPSGRVREQFF
CDR3nt: TGTGCCAGCAGCTTGCCTAGCGGGAGGGTGAGGGAGCAGTTCTTC

d_gene: TRBD1
v_gene: TRBV28
abundance: NA
j_gene: TRBJ2-7
CDR3aa: CASSLPTGGGDEQYF
CDR3nt: TGTGCCAGCAGTTTACCGACAGGGGGCGGGGACGAGCAGTACTTC

d_gene: TRBD1
v_gene: TRBV5-8
abundance: NA
j_gene: TRBJ1-4
CDR3aa: CASSWGGTGGGKLFF
CDR3nt: TGTGCCAGCAGCTGGGGCGGGACAGGGGGCGGAAAACTGTTTTTT

d_gene: NA
v_gene: TRBV6-5
abundance: few
j_gene: TRBJ1-5
CDR3aa: CASSKIPTGEQPQHF
CDR3nt: TGTGCCAGCAGTAAGATTCCCACGGGGGAACAGCCCCAGCATTTT

d_gene: TRBD1
v_gene: TRBV5-4
abundance: NA
j_gene: TRBJ2-3
CDR3aa: CASSLPGQGTDTQYF
CDR3nt: TGTGCCAGCAGCTTACCGGGACAGGGGACAGATACGCAGTATTTT

d_gene: TRBD1
v_gene: TRBV5-6
abundance: NA
j_gene: TRBJ1-2
CDR3aa: CASSLVAGGDGYTF
CDR3nt: TGTGCCAGCAGCTTGGTGGCAGGGGGCGATGGCTACACCTTC

d_gene: TRBD1
v_gene: TRBV28
abundance: NA
j_gene: TRBJ1-3
CDR3aa: CASSLWGTGGAGNTIYF
CDR3nt: TGTGCCAGCAGTTTATGGGGGACAGGGGGGGCTGGAAACACCATATATTTT

d_gene: TRBD1
v_gene: TRBV11-1
abundance: NA
j_gene: TRBJ1-1
CDR3aa: CASRKGGAGNTEAFF
CDR3nt: TGTGCCAGCAGAAAAGGGGGCGCCGGGAACACTGAAGCTTTCTTT

d_gene: TRBD2
v_gene: TRBV18
abundance: NA
j_gene: TRBJ2-7
CDR3aa: CASSPSIAGGRDEQYF
CDR3nt: TGTGCCAGCTCACCATCAATAGCGGGAGGGCGCGACGAGCAGTACTTC

d_gene: NA
v_gene: TRBV6-1
abundance: NA
j_gene: TRBJ2-5
CDR3aa: CASTRGSQRQETQYF
CDR3nt: TGTGCCAGCACTCGGGGGAGTCAGAGGCAAGAGACCCAGTACTTC

d_gene: TRBD1
v_gene: TRBV28
abundance: NA
j_gene: TRBJ1-2
CDR3aa: CASSLTGGHYGYTF
CDR3nt: TGTGCCAGCAGCCTTACAGGGGGCCACTATGGCTACACCTTC

d_gene: TRBD1
v_gene: TRBV28
abundance: NA
j_gene: TRBJ2-2
CDR3aa: CASSPRQGAIGELFF
CDR3nt: TGTGCCAGCAGCCCGCGACAGGGGGCGATCGGGGAGCTGTTTTTT

d_gene: TRBD1
v_gene: TRBV30
abundance: once
j_gene: TRBJ1-2
CDR3aa: CAGSRDRPNYGYTF
CDR3nt: TGTGCAGGGTCCCGGGACAGGCCTAACTATGGCTACACCTTC

d_gene: NA
v_gene: TRBV7-2
abundance: NA
j_gene: TRBJ2-2
CDR3aa: CASSLKAAGWNTGELFF
CDR3nt: TGTGCCAGCAGCTTAAAAGCGGCAGGGTGGAACACCGGGGAGCTGTTTTTT

d_gene: NA
v_gene: TRBV9
abundance: NA
j_gene: TRBJ1-2
CDR3aa: CASSPLSEVNYGYTF
CDR3nt: TGTGCCAGCAGCCCGCTCTCGGAAGTTAACTATGGCTACACCTTC

d_gene: TRBD1
v_gene: TRBV30
abundance: NA
j_gene: TRBJ2-3
CDR3aa: CAWAGQGTQYF
CDR3nt: TGTGCCTGGGCAGGACAGGGAACGCAGTATTTT